This TCR beta chain is drawn from a study of beta chain features in type 1 diabetes. Sorting that relied on CD45RO/CCR7/CD25/CD127/CD95/CD27 yielded CD4+ naive, central memory, regulatory and stem cell-like memory cells. The length of the CDR3 is 14 residues. The ends were cut back, 4 bases at V and 7 bases at J, with 14 bases in the middle. Germline V lookup: CDR1 KGHSH, CDR2 LQKENI. Study-wide results and limits: VDJ junctions in type 1 diabetes patients carried more deletions and fewer insertions. Using cDNA template may skew counts toward highly expressing activated cells. Shorter TCRB CDR3s, moderately but significantly so, were found in Type 1 diabetes patients in all four CD4+ subsets.

Expressed TCRB transcripts were sequenced because the entire RNA isolate underwent reverse transcription. Profiling relied on immunoSEQ multiplex PCR, and the TCRdb table lists in-frame clones only, not all of them. The data show about 250,000 clones, under 13% seen once. This clone was seen a handful of times. What it binds is not known. Sequenced: naive CD4+ T cells from blood. The J gene is TRBJ2-1, the V gene TRBV18; D unclear. The origin of this receptor is a man younger than 45 with type 1 diabetes. This CDR3 is CASSLAGNKNEQFF. In DNA, the CDR3 is TGTGCCAGCTCACTGGCAGGAAACAAAAATGAGCAGTTCTTC.